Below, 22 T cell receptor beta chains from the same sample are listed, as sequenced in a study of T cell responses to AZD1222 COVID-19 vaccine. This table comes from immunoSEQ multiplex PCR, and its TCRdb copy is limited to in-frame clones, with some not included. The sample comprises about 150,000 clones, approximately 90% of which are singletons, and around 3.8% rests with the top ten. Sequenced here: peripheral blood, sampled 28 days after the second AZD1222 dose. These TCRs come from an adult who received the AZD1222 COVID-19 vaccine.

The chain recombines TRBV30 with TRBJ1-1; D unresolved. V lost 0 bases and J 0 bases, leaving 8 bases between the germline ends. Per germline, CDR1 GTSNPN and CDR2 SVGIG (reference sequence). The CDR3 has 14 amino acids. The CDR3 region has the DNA TGTGCCTGGAGTGTAATTTCGGTGAACACTGAAGCTTTCTTT. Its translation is CAWSVISVNTEAFF.

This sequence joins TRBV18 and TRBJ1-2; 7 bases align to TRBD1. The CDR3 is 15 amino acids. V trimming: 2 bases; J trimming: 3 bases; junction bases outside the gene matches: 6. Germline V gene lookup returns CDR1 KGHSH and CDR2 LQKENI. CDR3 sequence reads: CASSPEAQGDYGYTF. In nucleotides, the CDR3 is TGTGCCAGCTCACCAGAGGCTCAGGGGGACTATGGCTACACCTTC.

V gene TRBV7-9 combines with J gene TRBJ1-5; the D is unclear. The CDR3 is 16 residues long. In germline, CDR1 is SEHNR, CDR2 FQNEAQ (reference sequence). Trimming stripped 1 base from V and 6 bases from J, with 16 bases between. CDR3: CASSLVGVTGVQPQHF. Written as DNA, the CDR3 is TGTGCCAGCAGCTTAGTTGGGGTGACGGGTGTTCAGCCCCAGCATTTT.

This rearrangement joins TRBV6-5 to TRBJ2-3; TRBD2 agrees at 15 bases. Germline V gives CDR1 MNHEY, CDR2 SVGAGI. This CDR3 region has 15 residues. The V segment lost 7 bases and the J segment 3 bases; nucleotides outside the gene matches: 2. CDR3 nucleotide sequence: TGTGCCAGCACAGGACTAGCGGGGGGGACAGATACGCAGTATTTT. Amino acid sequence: CASTGLAGGTDTQYF.

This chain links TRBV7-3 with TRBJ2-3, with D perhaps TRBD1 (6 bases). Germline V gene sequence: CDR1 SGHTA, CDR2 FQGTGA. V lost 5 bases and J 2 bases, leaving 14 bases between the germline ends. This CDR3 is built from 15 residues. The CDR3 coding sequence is TGTGCCAGCAGCCAAATGGGACAACTCACAGATACGCAGTATTTT. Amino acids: CASSQMGQLTDTQYF.

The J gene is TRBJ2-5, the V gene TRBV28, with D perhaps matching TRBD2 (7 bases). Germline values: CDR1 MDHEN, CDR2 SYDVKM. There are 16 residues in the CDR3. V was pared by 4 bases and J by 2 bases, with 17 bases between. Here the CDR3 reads CASSYPGRGTQETQYF. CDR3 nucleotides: TGTGCCAGCAGTTATCCGGGGAGGGGGACGCAAGAGACCCAGTACTTC.

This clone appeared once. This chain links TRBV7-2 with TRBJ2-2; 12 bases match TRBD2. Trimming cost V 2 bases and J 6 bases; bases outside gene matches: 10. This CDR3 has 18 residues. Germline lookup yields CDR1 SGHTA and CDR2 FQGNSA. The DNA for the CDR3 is TGTGCCAGCAGCTTAAATGTGCGGCTAGCGGGAGGGTCCGGGGAGCTGTTTTTT. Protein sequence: CASSLNVRLAGGSGELFF.

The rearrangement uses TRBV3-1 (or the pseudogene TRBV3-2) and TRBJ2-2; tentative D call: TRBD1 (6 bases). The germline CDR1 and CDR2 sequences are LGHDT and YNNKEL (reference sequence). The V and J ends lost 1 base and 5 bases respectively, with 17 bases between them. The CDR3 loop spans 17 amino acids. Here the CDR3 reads CASSQAPPGARTGELFF. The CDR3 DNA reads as TGTGCCAGCAGCCAAGCCCCCCCAGGGGCCCGGACCGGGGAGCTGTTTTTT.

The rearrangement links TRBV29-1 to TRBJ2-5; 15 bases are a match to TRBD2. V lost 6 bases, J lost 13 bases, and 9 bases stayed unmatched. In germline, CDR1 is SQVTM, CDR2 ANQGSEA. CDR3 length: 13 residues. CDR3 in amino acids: CSVLGLAGGQLYF. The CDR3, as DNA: TGCAGCGTCCTTGGACTAGCGGGGGGGCAACTGTACTTC.

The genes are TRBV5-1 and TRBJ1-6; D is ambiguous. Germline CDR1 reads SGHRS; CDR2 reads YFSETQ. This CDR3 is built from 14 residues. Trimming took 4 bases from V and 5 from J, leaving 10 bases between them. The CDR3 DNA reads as TGCGCCAGCAGCCTAGTAACGGATAATTCACCCCTCCACTTT. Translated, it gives CASSLVTDNSPLHF. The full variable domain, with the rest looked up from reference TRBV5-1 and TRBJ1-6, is KAGVTQTPRYLIKTRGQQVTLSCSPISGHRSVSWYQQTPGQGLQFLFEYFSETQRNKGNFPGRFSGRQFSNSRSEMNVSTLELGDSALYLCASSLVTDNSPLHFGNGTRLTVT.

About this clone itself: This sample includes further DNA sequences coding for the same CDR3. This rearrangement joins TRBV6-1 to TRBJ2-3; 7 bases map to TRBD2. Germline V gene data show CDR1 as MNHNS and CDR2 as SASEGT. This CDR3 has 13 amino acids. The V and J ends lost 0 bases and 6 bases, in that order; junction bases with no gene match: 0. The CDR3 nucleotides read TGTGCCAGCAGTGAAGCGCGGGGGGATACGCAGTATTTT. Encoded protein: CASSEARGDTQYF.

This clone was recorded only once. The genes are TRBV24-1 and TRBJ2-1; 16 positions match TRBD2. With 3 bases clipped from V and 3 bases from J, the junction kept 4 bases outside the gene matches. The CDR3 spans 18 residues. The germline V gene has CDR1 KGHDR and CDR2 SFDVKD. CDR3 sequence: CATSDKGTSGRVYNEQFF. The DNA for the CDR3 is TGTGCCACCAGTGATAAGGGGACTAGCGGGAGGGTCTACAATGAGCAGTTCTTC.

The CDR3 reads CASSFSQGSSYNEQFF. DNA of the CDR3: TGTGCCAGCAGTTTCTCACAGGGCTCATCCTACAATGAGCAGTTCTTC. The V call is TRBV27, the J call TRBJ2-1, with a possible D match to TRBD1 (6 bases). The CDR3 contains 16 residues. Trimming shortened V by 3 bases and J by 1 base, and 13 bases separated the two germline ends. Germline values: CDR1 MNHEY, CDR2 SMNVEV (reference sequence).

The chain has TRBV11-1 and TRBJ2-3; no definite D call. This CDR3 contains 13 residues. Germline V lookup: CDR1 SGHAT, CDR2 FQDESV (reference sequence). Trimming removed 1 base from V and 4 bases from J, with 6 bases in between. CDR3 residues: CASSLGSADTQYF. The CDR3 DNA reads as TGTGCCAGCAGCTTAGGGTCTGCAGATACGCAGTATTTT.

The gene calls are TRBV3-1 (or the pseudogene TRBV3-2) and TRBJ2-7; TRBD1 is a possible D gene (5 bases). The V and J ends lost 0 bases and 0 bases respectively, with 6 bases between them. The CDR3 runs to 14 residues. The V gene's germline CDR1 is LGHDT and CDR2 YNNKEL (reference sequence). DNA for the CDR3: TGTGCCAGCAGCCAAGATCAGGGCTCCTACGAGCAGTACTTC. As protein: CASSQDQGSYEQYF.

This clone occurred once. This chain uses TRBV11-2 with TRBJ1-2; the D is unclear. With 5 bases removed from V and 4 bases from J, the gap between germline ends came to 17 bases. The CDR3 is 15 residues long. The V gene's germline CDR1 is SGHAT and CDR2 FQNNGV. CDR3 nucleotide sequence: TGTGCCAGCAGCACCCCCCTGGGTCGCAGCTATGGCTACACCTTC. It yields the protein CASSTPLGRSYGYTF.

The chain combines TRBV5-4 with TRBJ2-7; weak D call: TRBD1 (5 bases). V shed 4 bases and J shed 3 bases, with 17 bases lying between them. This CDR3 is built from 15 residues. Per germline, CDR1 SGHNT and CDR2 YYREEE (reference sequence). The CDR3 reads CASSGPRGSRYEQYF. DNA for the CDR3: TGTGCCAGCAGCGGACCAAGGGGCAGCCGCTACGAGCAGTACTTC.

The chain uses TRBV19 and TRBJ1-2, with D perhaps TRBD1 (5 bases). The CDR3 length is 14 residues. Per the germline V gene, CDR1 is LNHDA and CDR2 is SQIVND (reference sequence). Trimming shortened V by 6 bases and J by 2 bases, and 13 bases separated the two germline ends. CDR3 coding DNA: TGTGCCAGTAGCGAGCAGGGAGGCAACTATGGCTACACCTTC. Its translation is CASSEQGGNYGYTF.

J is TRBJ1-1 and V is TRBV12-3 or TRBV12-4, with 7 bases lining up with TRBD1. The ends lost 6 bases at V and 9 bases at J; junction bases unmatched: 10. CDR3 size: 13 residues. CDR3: CASRVAGTVKAFF. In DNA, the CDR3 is TGTGCCAGCAGGGTGGCCGGGACAGTAAAAGCTTTCTTT.

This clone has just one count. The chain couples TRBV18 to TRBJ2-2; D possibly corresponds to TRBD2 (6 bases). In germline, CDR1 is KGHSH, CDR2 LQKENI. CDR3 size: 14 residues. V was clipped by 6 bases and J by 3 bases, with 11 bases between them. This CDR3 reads CASSRDRDTGELFF. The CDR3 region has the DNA TGTGCCAGCTCGCGGGATCGGGACACCGGGGAGCTGTTTTTT.

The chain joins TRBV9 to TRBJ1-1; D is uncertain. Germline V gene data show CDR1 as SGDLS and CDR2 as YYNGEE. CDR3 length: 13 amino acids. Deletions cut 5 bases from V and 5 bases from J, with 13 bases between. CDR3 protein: CASRRSGGTEAFF. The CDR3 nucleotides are TGTGCCAGCAGACGAAGCGGAGGTACTGAAGCTTTCTTT.

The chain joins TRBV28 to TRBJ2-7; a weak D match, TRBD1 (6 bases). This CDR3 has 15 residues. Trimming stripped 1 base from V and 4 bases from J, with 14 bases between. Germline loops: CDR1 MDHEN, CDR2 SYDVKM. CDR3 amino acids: CASSLLRPGEYEQYF. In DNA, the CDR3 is TGTGCCAGCAGTTTATTACGGCCAGGGGAATACGAGCAGTACTTC. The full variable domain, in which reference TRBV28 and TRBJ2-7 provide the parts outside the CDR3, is DVKVTQSSRYLVKRTGEKVFLECVQDMDHENMFWYRQDPGLGLRLIYFSYDVKMKEKGDIPEGYSVSREKKERFSLILESASTNQTSMYLCASSLLRPGEYEQYFGPGTRLTVT.